This paragraph covers one T cell receptor beta chain sequence. Its matching antigen is unknown. This record belongs to a study of cytomegalovirus exposure and HLA in healthy donors. Study-wide results and limits: When a later analysis compared HLA-associated TCR beta chains with equally common others, the HLA-associated chains turned out to be more clonally expanded and to have lower generation probabilities. Most TCR sequences were rare, but some public TCRs occurred in many donors. In vitro work confirmed that three CMV-associated chains recognize CMV antigens.

This CDR3 region has 17 residues. Germline V gives CDR1 SGHAT, CDR2 FQNNGV. J lost 4 bases, V lost 6 bases, and 12 bases had no gene match. This PCR relied on a set of 60 Vbeta primers and 13 Jbeta primers. The method was immunoSEQ multiplex PCR; TCRdb's version includes in-frame clones alone and lacks a portion of them. The data show some 80,000 clones, around 77% seen once. The chain carries TRBV11-2 and TRBJ2-2, with TRBD2 identical over 9 bases. This TCR derives from a man aged 45 to 65 in good health and CMV-seronegative. What was sequenced was PBMCs. The CDR3 spells CASRQGSGGLGTGELFF. For the CDR3, the DNA is TGTGCCAGCAGGCAGGGTAGCGGGGGCCTCGGCACCGGGGAGCTGTTTTTT.